Below are 6 T cell receptor beta chains sequenced from a single sample in a study of cytomegalovirus exposure and HLA in healthy donors. PCR was performed using 60 Vbeta and 13 Jbeta primers. Sequencing was performed with immunoSEQ multiplex PCR; in TCRdb, only in-frame clones are kept and a portion is missing. The sample lists roughly 100,000 clones, 65% to 80% occurring once. The sequenced material came from PBMCs. Receptors were obtained from a woman aged 18 to 35 in good health and CMV-seropositive.

The genes are TRBV7-9 and TRBJ1-1, with D possibly matching TRBD1 (5 bases). CDR1 is SEHNR and CDR2 is FQNEAQ in the germline V gene (reference sequence). V was clipped by 6 bases and J by 4 bases, with 15 bases between them. The CDR3 length is 14 residues. Written as DNA, the CDR3 is TGTGCCAGCAGAGGGACGGGGGGGTCCACTGAAGCTTTCTTT. Encoded protein: CASRGTGGSTEAFF.

This clone came up a few times. This chain connects TRBV12-5 to TRBJ1-5, with D maybe TRBD1 (6 bases). The V end was cut by 6 bases, the J end by 4 bases, with 19 bases between. Germline V gene lookup returns CDR1 LGHNT and CDR2 FRNRAP. The CDR3 spans 16 residues. The CDR3 DNA is TGTGCTAGTGGACTAGAATCCGGGACACCAAATCAGCCCCAGCATTTT. This gives the protein CASGLESGTPNQPQHF.

This clone occurred a few times. Mismatch with germline at one junction end may stem from a read error. This chain joins TRBV7-7 and TRBJ2-5; D is uncertain. The length of the CDR3 is 13 residues. Germline values: CDR1 SSHAT, CDR2 FNYEAQ (reference sequence). CDR3 protein: CASSLGLQETQYF. In nucleotides, the CDR3 is TGTGCTAGCAGCTTAGGGCTGCAAGAGACCCAGTACTTC.

The chain carries TRBV11-1 and TRBJ2-3; D is unclear. V shed 3 bases and J shed 2 bases, with 18 bases lying between them. In germline, CDR1 is SGHAT, CDR2 FQDESV (reference sequence). The CDR3 runs 17 residues. DNA for the CDR3: TGTGCCAGCAGCTTCCGAGCTACGGGTTTATACACAGATACGCAGTATTTT. It specifies CASSFRATGLYTDTQYF.

This chain uses TRBV6-5 with TRBJ1-3, with 10 bases aligning to TRBD1. With 4 bases clipped from V and 3 bases from J, the junction kept 3 bases outside the gene matches. CDR3 length equals 15 residues. CDR1 is MNHEY and CDR2 is SVGAGI in the germline V gene. Here the CDR3 DNA reads TGTGCCAGCAGTTTTGGGACAGGGGATGGAAACACCATATATTTT. Protein: CASSFGTGDGNTIYF.

The V call is TRBV18, the J call TRBJ2-1, with TRBD2 matching over 8 bases. The CDR3 spans 16 residues. The J segment lost 3 bases and the V segment lost 1 base, leaving 5 bases of the junction unmatched. Per the germline V gene, CDR1 is KGHSH and CDR2 is LQKENI. In DNA, the CDR3 is TGTGCCAGCTCACCACTGGGGACTAGTAGCTACAATGAGCAGTTCTTC. It translates to CASSPLGTSSYNEQFF.